This T cell receptor beta chain is from a study of cytomegalovirus exposure and HLA in healthy donors. PCR involved 60 Vbeta and 13 Jbeta primers. Assay used: immunoSEQ multiplex PCR; TCRdb lists only in-frame clones, some missing. The sample has 150,000 to 200,000 clones; around 79% are singletons. CDR1 and CDR2 (germline): LNHDA, SQIVND (reference sequence). This CDR3 is 17 amino acids long. Trimming at V came to 4 bases and at J to 3 bases, leaving 6 bases not matched to a gene. The sample was PBMCs. The chain employs TRBV19 and TRBJ1-6; 10 bases map to TRBD1. This sequence originates from a woman in her forties or fifties in good health and CMV-seropositive. Written as DNA, the CDR3 is TGTGCCAGTAGTAGGACAGGGGGTAGCATCTATAATTCACCCCTCCACTTT. This codes for CASSRTGGSIYNSPLHF.